This is a list of T cell receptor beta chains from one sample in a study of T cells after yellow fever vaccination. From the 5' RACE reads, TCRdb called clonotypes with MiXCR, one entry per CDR3 protein. Of approximately 550,000 distinct CDR3 sequences detected, under 25% appear once; the ten largest clones hold approximately 14%. The specimen comprised PBMCs, sampled 15 days after the yellow fever booster vaccination. Receptors were obtained from a man aged 25 to 45 who received the YFV17D yellow fever vaccine. Each CDR3 is given with its conserved first and last residue. A D gene is named only where the DNA matches it firmly. Size is omitted from some rows. Given values are once, few, many or a class for expanded clones.

>-|-|TRBJ2-7|TRBV20-1
TGCAGTGCTCCAGGGGTGGGGGGCTCCTACGAGCAGTACTTC
CSAPGVGGSYEQYF
>-|-|TRBJ2-5|TRBV10-3
TGTGCCATCAGTGACCCGGCGAATGCAGAGACCCAGTACTTC
CAISDPANAETQYF
>few|TRBD2|TRBJ2-5|TRBV3-1
TGTGCCAGCAGCCAAGCCGGACTAGCGAGTGAGACCCAGTACTTC
CASSQAGLASETQYF
>-|TRBD1|TRBJ1-1|TRBV30
TGTGCCTGGAGTTTCACAGGGGGCACTGAAGCTTTCTTT
CAWSFTGGTEAFF
>few|-|TRBJ2-1|TRBV19
TGTGCCAGTAAGCTGGATGGGGAGTACAATGAGCAGTTCTTC
CASKLDGEYNEQFF
>few|-|TRBJ2-3|TRBV9
TGTGCCAGCAGCGTAACGCGTACAGATACGCAGTATTTT
CASSVTRTDTQYF
>many|-|TRBJ2-7|TRBV7-9
TGTGCCAGCAGCTTTGGACCGCAGGGGCAGTACTTC
CASSFGPQGQYF
>-|-|TRBJ2-1|TRBV14
TGTGCCAGCAGCCTATCGGGCCCCCCCACTGAGCAGTTCTTC
CASSLSGPPTEQFF
>-|TRBD2|TRBJ2-1|TRBV7-3
TGTGCCAGCAGCTTGGCTAGCGGGAGCAACAATGAGCAGTTCTTC
CASSLASGSNNEQFF
>many|-|TRBJ2-7|TRBV6-5
TGTGCCAGCAGCTACGGTGGGGGGTCATACGAGCAGTACTTC
CASSYGGGSYEQYF
>few|-|TRBJ2-7|TRBV20-1
TGCAGTGCCAGGGCTCCCGAGCAGTACTTC
CSARAPEQYF
>-|TRBD2|TRBJ2-7|TRBV18
TGTGCCAGCTCACCATCCCTAGCGGGAGTCCGCTACGAGCAGTACTTC
CASSPSLAGVRYEQYF
>-|TRBD2|TRBJ2-7|TRBV20-1
TGCAGTGCTGAGACAACAGGACGGGGGGTCTACGAGCAGTACTTC
CSAETTGRGVYEQYF
>many|TRBD2|TRBJ2-3|TRBV28
TGTGCCAGCAGTTTAATTCCTAGCGGGAGGGCTGGAGATACGCAGTATTTT
CASSLIPSGRAGDTQYF
>-|TRBD2|TRBJ2-5|TRBV6-5
TGTGCCAGCAGTATACGGACTAGCGGGGGGGAGACCCAGTACTTC
CASSIRTSGGETQYF
>many|-|TRBJ2-3|TRBV5-1
TGCGCCAGCAGCCCACCACCTAGCACAGATACGCAGTATTTT
CASSPPPSTDTQYF
>few|-|TRBJ2-2|TRBV20-1
TGCAGTGCTAGAGATCCGTCCAGGGGACTCGGGGAGCTGTTTTTT
CSARDPSRGLGELFF
>few|TRBD2|TRBJ2-1|TRBV19
TGTGCCAGTAGTGATAGCGGGAGGTGGAATGAGCAGTTCTTC
CASSDSGRWNEQFF
>few|TRBD1|TRBJ2-1|TRBV15
TGTGCCACCGCCCGGGACGGGACAGGCGATGAGCAGTTCTTC
CATARDGTGDEQFF
>-|-|TRBJ1-1|TRBV6-1
TGTGCCAGCAGGAAGGAGGAGGGGATGAACACTGAAGCTTTCTTT
CASRKEEGMNTEAFF
>many|-|TRBJ2-4|TRBV27
TGTGCCAGCAGTTTATTAGGGGGCATTCAGTACTTC
CASSLLGGIQYF
>-|-|TRBJ2-1|TRBV7-2
TGTGCCAGCACCGTGGGGCAGGGTTCCTACAATGAGCAGTTCTTC
CASTVGQGSYNEQFF
>-|-|TRBJ2-6|TRBV28
TGTGCCAGCACTCCCGGTTCTGGGGCCAACGTCCTGACTTTC
CASTPGSGANVLTF
>-|TRBD2|TRBJ2-2|TRBV6-1
TGTGCCACTACAGCGGGAGGGGCCACCGGGGAGCTGTTTTTT
CATTAGGATGELFF
>-|-|TRBJ2-1|TRBV14
TGTGCCAGCAGCCCCCTTTTAGGTGGTGTGTTCTTC
CASSPLLGGVFF
>-|-|TRBJ1-6|TRBV12-3/TRBV12-4
TGTGCCAGCCGGGTGGGTCCACTCGGTAATTCACCCCTCCACTTT
CASRVGPLGNSPLHF